This TCR beta chain was observed in a study of tumor and adjacent non-tumor tissue in lung cancer (dated by TCRdb to the late 2010s). Study-wide context: Of the cohort, roughly 12 patients had adenocarcinoma, 2 had squamous cell carcinoma and 1 had small cell lung cancer. Among the approximately 15 patients, ages ranged from roughly 31 to 85 years, approximately 10 were men and 5 were women, and disease was TNM stage I to III. In total, sequencing yielded 125,075,908 productive TCRbeta reads, which works out to an average of around 4.2 million reads per sample. Using bulk TCRbeta repertoires from over twelve lung cancer patients, the study set lung tumor tissue side by side with matched distant non-tumor lung tissue. TCRbeta CDR3 sequencing was performed on 25 to 30 paired specimens, with one tumor sample and one normal lung sample collected per patient. Study-wide conclusions, independent of this receptor: Neither the sequencing platform nor unique molecular identifiers are named or mentioned anywhere in the methods. TCR diversity was significantly higher in younger patients, and higher tumor TCR diversity was associated with shorter overall and disease-free survival. Only roughly 16 patients were included in the cohort, and the need for larger samples and more detailed clinical data was noted by the authors. Peripheral blood was not sequenced, so blood TCRbeta repertoires were not examined in the lung cancer patients of the study. A significantly larger cumulative share of the repertoire was made up by the top 100 clones in normal lung than in tumor tissue. Significantly higher TCR diversity (inverse Simpson) was observed in tumor tissue than in normal lung tissue (about 410 vs 180, P = 0.0075, Mann-Whitney U test).

RNA was isolated from bulk unsorted tissue, and RNA quality was assessed with a NanoDrop ND-1000 and an Agilent 2100. The normal lung samples consisted of distant non-tumor tissue collected more than 3 cm from the tumor edge. Donors were newly diagnosed lung cancer patients admitted for thoracic surgery in China between August and November 2014, without prior chemotherapy. Patients who had received previous radiotherapy or chemotherapy, or who had another concurrent cancer, were excluded from the study. Pieces of surgical tissue measuring roughly 1-2.2 cm3 were kept in RNAlater solution and held at -80 degrees C until needed. Receptor libraries were prepared by multiplex PCR. The sample was run on an Illumina HiSeq 2500. TCRbeta libraries were constructed through three rounds of nested PCR with primers (Table S4) according to protocols adapted from ARM-PCR. Before sequencing, PCR products in the 200-500 bp range were cut out of the gel and cleaned up using the QIAquick gel extraction kit. As for how the authors treated the data: Trimmomatic was used to clean the reads, FLASH was used to merge the reads into complete CDR3 sequences, and MiTCR was used to assign the reads to V(D)J germline segments. Clonal diversity was computed as the inverse Simpson's index with VDJtools. In-frame sequences lacking a premature stop codon were counted as productive reads. TCRdb applied fastp at Q25 and MiXCR to the public reads, then kept only in-frame beta chains. Each entry is one CDR3 protein sequence, shown with its most common DNA and genes. The V and J calls reflect TCRdb's pipeline rather than the authors' work. The table for this sample lists approximately 44,000 distinct CDR3 sequences; about three fifths of them were counted only once. In total, the top ten clones hold roughly 44% of the sample.

Counted from cysteine to phenylalanine, this CDR3 has 15 amino acids. Only the CDR3 region is kept as DNA, spanning 45 bases read in frame from base 1. The germline V gene yields MDHEN for CDR1 and SYDVKM for CDR2. Germline trimming amounts to 3 bases on V and 6 bases on J, with 7 as the count of junction bases outside the gene matches. The table lists this clonotype with many counts. What antigen it recognizes has not been identified. The record has no base qualities; no much larger clone is one base away. The chain employs TRBV28 and TRBJ1-5; 8 bases in the middle match TRBD1. The TCR comes from a man aged 50 to 60 with non-small cell lung cancer. Sequenced input: distant non-tumor lung tissue. The CDR3 protein: CASSFPTGDTQPQHF. The base sequence is TGTGCCAGCAGTTTCCCGACAGGGGATACTCAGCCCCAGCATTTT.